This T cell receptor (beta chain) was captured by sequencing in a study of CD8+CD57+ T cells in acquired aplastic anemia. Study-level information: 3.2 ug was the average amount of DNA from sorted CD4+ and CD8+ cells. Whole-study results and caveats: Patients and controls had in common around 29 CD8+ CDR3 sequences.

A remark on this clonotype: What it binds is unknown.

Template material for TCR beta VDJ and CDR3 profiling consisted of genomic DNA. TCRdb fed the reads into MiXCR, producing one record per CDR3 protein. Of roughly 220,000 distinct CDR3 sequences in the sample, about 62% were seen once. Those patients picked for sequencing had displayed CD8+CD57+ cell expansion on flow cytometry. When blood sampling took place, the patients had received no therapy. CDR3 length: 14 amino acids. V shed 5 bases and J 14 bases; nucleotides not matched to a gene: 10. Germline V gene data show CDR1 as KGHDR and CDR2 as SFDVKD. The clonotype originates from a human donor with aplastic anemia. This chain links TRBV24-1 with TRBJ1-4; 10 bases map to TRBD1. Sequenced input: sorted CD4+, CD8+, or CD8+CD57+ T cells (not recorded which) from PBMCs. The CDR3 sequence is CATSVGTGASGLFF. The CDR3 DNA follows: TGTGCCACCAGTGTTGGGACAGGGGCCAGCGGGCTGTTTTTT.